This T cell receptor (beta chain) was identified during a study of response to subunit inactivated influenza vaccine. General study points: Authors suggested few new T cells are recruited by each seasonal influenza vaccination.

CDR1 and CDR2 (germline): SGHDN, FVKESK. The CDR3 has 20 amino acids. The trim removed 6 bases at V and 2 bases at J, leaving 22 bases unmatched. A single record per CDR3 protein comes from TCRdb applying MiXCR to the RT-PCR reads. The table records hundreds of thousands of distinct CDR3 sequences, less than 10% of them present only once. In its sample, this clonotype was seen a few times. The antigen is unknown. Sequencing was performed on PBMCs from blood, taken less than 30 months after vaccination. The chain couples TRBV14 to TRBJ2-5; TRBD2 matches 9 bases. This receptor was taken from a man aged 45 to 70 who received an inactivated influenza vaccine. The CDR3 spells CASSRMGKRDSGSLQETQYF. The CDR3 DNA sequence: TGTGCCAGCAGTCGGATGGGAAAGCGAGATAGCGGGAGTTTACAAGAGACCCAGTACTTC.